Included here is one T cell receptor beta chain sequence, with context. It has no known antigen specificity. Per-nucleotide qualities are absent, and no much larger clonotype sits a single base away. These data originate in a study of blood T cell repertoires in COVID-19 (dated by TCRdb to 2019 to 2021). Context from the whole study: The collaborator samples originated in the United States, Italy and Spain and spanned the acute and convalescent phases of COVID-19. Nearly every sample came with metadata listing a de-identified subject ID, COVID-19 status, age in years and sex. HLA class I and class II types, where available, came from metadata supplied by the sample provider rather than from assay-based typing. The material from the prospective study consisted of cDNA or gDNA derived from T cells, B-cell-depleted T cells, or PBMCs. Subjects who had been exposed to COVID-19, were actively infected with it, or had recovered from it provided the deeply sampled blood TCRbeta repertoires that made up the dataset. The samples were drawn from the first 160 participants of the ongoing ImmuneRACE study and from 1,254 subjects provided by 6 global collaborators. The repertoires were released in a freely available public database intended as a resource for research on the immune response to SARS-CoV-2.

The collaborating institutions used their own protocols to collect whole blood in K2EDTA tubes. Collaborator samples were shipped for TCRbeta analysis as frozen whole blood, isolated PBMCs, or DNA extracted from either sample type. The immunoSEQ Assay, a bias-controlled multiplex PCR, was used to amplify TCRbeta CDR3 regions from genomic DNA. In the source study's methods: Nucleated cell counts per sample were estimated from amplification of reference gene primers within the assay. Sequence reads were collapsed and filtered to measure the absolute abundance of every unique TCRbeta CDR3 rearrangement. For each sample, productive Simpson clonality was calculated by taking the square root of Simpson's diversity index across productive rearrangements. TCRdb carries this immuneACCESS record with in-frame sequences only. Its versions omit some clonotypes, under half of them owing to an unresolved V gene in the studies checked, with the rest unexplained. V and J calls and clone size are copied from that table; D and trimming were computed from the DNA. The sample table holds some 270,000 clones, of which 89% were seen once. The leading ten clones occupy around 2.1% of the sample.

Overall study results and their limits: The amount of clinical and demographic metadata varied by source and participant and was provided uncurated.

The CDR3 contains 12 residues, cysteine and phenylalanine counted. The DNA shown is the 36-base CDR3, in frame from base 1. V sheds 5 bases and J sheds 6 bases, leaving 11 bases between their ends. CDR1 and CDR2 are drawn from the germline V gene: SGHTA, FQGTGA. The sequenced sample was peripheral blood. This clonotype originated in a man in his fifties with acute or convalescent COVID-19. This receptor chain uses TRBV7-3 and TRBJ2-7; the D gene is perhaps TRBD2, on 6 matching bases. The bases are TGTGCCAGCAGCGGACGGGGAGGCGAGCAGTACTTC. This is translated as CASSGRGGEQYF.